The 25 T cell receptor beta chains below all came from one sample that was sequenced in a study of control samples from healthy donors and cancer patients. Generated by immunoSEQ multiplex PCR, the TCRdb table keeps only in-frame clones and is missing some. The table lists 150,000 or so clones, roughly 94% of them singletons. Sample: blood. Source of these receptors: a man aged 40-55 years in good health.

The chain recombines TRBV7-2 with TRBJ1-1; D might be TRBD1 (5 bases). CDR1 and CDR2 from the germline V gene are SGHTA and FQGNSA. This CDR3 is 16 amino acids long. V dropped 4 bases and J dropped 6 bases, with 21 bases sitting between them. The DNA of the CDR3 is TGTGCCAGCAGCTCACAAGCAAGGGACCGGGGCGCTGAAGCTTTCTTT. It encodes CASSSQARDRGAEAFF.

This sequence joins TRBV25-1 and TRBJ1-2, with 10 bases fitting TRBD1. From germline, CDR1 is MGHDK and CDR2 SYGVNS. Losses at the gene ends were 6 bases for V and 6 bases for J; bases not matched to a gene: 4. There are 13 residues in the CDR3. This CDR3 reads CASRPTGGHGYTF. DNA of the CDR3: TGTGCCAGCAGGCCGACAGGGGGCCATGGCTACACCTTC.

V is TRBV20-1 and J is TRBJ2-7; no firm D call. Trimming cost V 6 bases and J 9 bases, with 15 bases left between them. Germline loops: CDR1 DFQATT, CDR2 SNEGSKA (reference sequence). This CDR3 contains 11 residues. As DNA, the CDR3 is TGCAGTGCCCCGGACGGTCGCGGGCAGTACTTC. It specifies CSAPDGRGQYF.

The chain recombines TRBV7-9 with TRBJ2-7; no firm D call. The length of the CDR3 is 12 residues. Per germline, CDR1 SEHNR and CDR2 FQNEAQ (reference sequence). Trimming shortened V by 3 bases and J by 2 bases, and 5 bases separated the two germline ends. CDR3 in DNA: TGTGCCAGCAGCTTCACCACCTACGAGCAGTACTTC. Translation: CASSFTTYEQYF.

The rearrangement uses TRBV27 and TRBJ1-1; D is ambiguous. The germline V and J ends were trimmed by 2 bases and 6 bases, with 16 bases remaining between them. Germline assignment: CDR1 MNHEY and CDR2 SMNVEV (reference sequence). The CDR3 length is 15 residues. The chain's CDR3 is CASSLNVRHDAEAFF. For the CDR3, the DNA is TGTGCCAGCAGTTTAAACGTTAGGCACGACGCTGAAGCTTTCTTT.

This clone was observed once. The DNA of the CDR3 is TGTGCCAGCAGCTTAACACGGCCCAACACTGAAGCTTTCTTT. Amino acids: CASSLTRPNTEAFF. The genes are TRBV7-2 and TRBJ1-1; D call uncertain. In germline, CDR1 is SGHTA, CDR2 FQGNSA. V dropped 2 bases and J dropped 2 bases, with 9 bases sitting between them. This CDR3 has 14 residues.

The chain carries TRBV7-2 and TRBJ1-4; no definite D call. V shed 2 bases and J shed 1 base, with 5 bases lying between them. Germline CDR1 and CDR2: SGHTA and FQGNSA. The CDR3 sequence is 14 residues long. The DNA for the CDR3 is TGTGCCAGCAGCTTAACAAGAACTAATGAAAAACTGTTTTTT. It translates to CASSLTRTNEKLFF.

V usage is TRBV7-6 and J usage is TRBJ2-3, with TRBD1 matching 8 bases. Losses at the gene ends were 5 bases for V and 5 bases for J; bases not matched to a gene: 12. The CDR3 totals 16 residues. CDR1 and CDR2 (germline): SGHVS, FNYEAQ. This CDR3 reads CASSPFAGGKEDTQYF. CDR3 in DNA: TGTGCCAGCAGCCCGTTTGCAGGGGGCAAGGAAGATACGCAGTATTTT.

The V gene is TRBV10-1, the J gene TRBJ1-6, with D possibly matching TRBD1 (6 bases). Per germline, CDR1 WNHNN and CDR2 SYGVQD (reference sequence). V lost 6 bases and J lost 8, with 11 bases in between. This CDR3 is built from 13 residues. CDR3 amino acids: CASRQGWDSPLHF. The CDR3 nucleotides are TGCGCCAGCAGACAGGGTTGGGATTCACCCCTCCACTTT.

This clone was observed a single time. CDR3 sequence: CASSSGSGGFETQYF. The DNA of the CDR3 is TGTGCCAGCAGCTCGGGCAGCGGGGGCTTCGAGACCCAGTACTTC. The V gene is TRBV11-3, the J gene TRBJ2-5, with 8 nucleotides matching TRBD2. CDR1 is SGHNT, CDR2 YENEEA, per germline. J gave up 5 bases and V 4 bases, and 9 bases lay outside the gene matches. This CDR3 comprises 15 residues.

The chain uses TRBV10-3 and TRBJ2-5; 8 bases align to TRBD1. V trimming: 3 bases; J trimming: 11 bases; junction bases outside the gene matches: 17. Germline CDR1 and CDR2: ENHRY and SYGVKD. CDR3 length: 16 residues. The CDR3 region has the DNA TGTGCCATCAGTGATCAGAAGGCCCAGGGGGCTCAGGGGCAGTACTTC. Protein product: CAISDQKAQGAQGQYF.

The V and J genes are TRBV6-5 and TRBJ1-1; D is ambiguous. V was pared by 6 bases and J by 1 base, with 12 bases between. CDR3 length: 14 residues. Germline CDR1 MNHEY, CDR2 SVGAGI. In DNA form, the CDR3 reads TGTGCCAGCAGCTTGGGCCGCGAGAACACTGAAGCTTTCTTT. Translation gives CASSLGRENTEAFF.

The chain carries TRBV9 and TRBJ2-5; 8 positions match TRBD2. The V gene's germline CDR1 is SGDLS and CDR2 YYNGEE. The CDR3 runs to 15 residues. V was clipped by 3 bases and J by 9 bases; unmatched bases: 13. The CDR3 is CASSAATSVEGAQYF. In nucleotides, the CDR3 is TGTGCCAGCAGCGCCGCGACTAGCGTGGAGGGGGCCCAGTACTTC.

This clone came up once. The chain combines TRBV9 with TRBJ2-2; D possibly corresponds to TRBD2 (7 bases). The CDR3 contains 15 residues. Germline V lookup: CDR1 SGDLS, CDR2 YYNGEE. Trimming pared 0 bases from V and 5 bases from J, leaving 11 bases between. In DNA, the CDR3 is TGTGCCAGCAGCGTAGAGAGGGGGGGAACCGGGGAGCTGTTTTTT. Its translation is CASSVERGGTGELFF.

This clone was found once. CDR3 residues: CAWGLDANYGYTF. Written as DNA, the CDR3 is TGTGCCTGGGGCCTTGACGCTAACTATGGCTACACCTTC. The chain couples TRBV30 to TRBJ1-2; D not certain. V was cut by 5 bases and J by 0 bases, with 10 bases left in between. The length of the CDR3 is 13 residues. Germline CDR1 GTSNPN, CDR2 SVGIG (reference sequence).

V and J are TRBV2 and TRBJ2-7, with 7 bases fitting TRBD2. The V gene's germline CDR1 is SNHLY and CDR2 FYNNEI. This CDR3 contains 13 residues. After removal of 7 bases from V and 1 base from J, the junction contained 4 bases not matched to a gene. The CDR3 nucleotides are TGTGCCAGCACCGAGCGGGATTCCTACGAGCAGTACTTC. It specifies CASTERDSYEQYF.

The V gene is TRBV2, the J gene TRBJ2-5; maybe TRBD2 (5 bases). Germline loops: CDR1 SNHLY, CDR2 FYNNEI. The CDR3 totals 13 residues. V was shortened by 4 bases and J by 3 bases, with 9 bases between the two germline ends. CDR3 in DNA: TGTGCCAGCAGTGCGGGGTGGGAAGAGACCCAGTACTTC. It yields the protein CASSAGWEETQYF. Using reference TRBV2 and TRBJ2-5 for the parts outside the CDR3, the full variable domain is EPEVTQTPSHQVTQMGQEVILRCVPISNHLYFYWYRQILGQKVEFLVSFYNNEISEKSEIFDDQFSVERPDGSNFTLKIRSTKLEDSAMYFCASSAGWEETQYFGPGTRLLVL.

The chain has TRBV19 and TRBJ2-1; the match to TRBD1 covers 9 bases. The trim removed 4 bases at V and 2 bases at J, leaving 6 bases unmatched. The germline V gene has CDR1 LNHDA and CDR2 SQIVND (reference sequence). This CDR3 is 16 amino acids long. The CDR3 DNA reads TGTGCCAGTAGTACTCGGACAGGGGAACCCTACAATGAGCAGTTCTTC. Translation gives CASSTRTGEPYNEQFF.

The rearrangement links TRBV20-1 to TRBJ1-1; D call uncertain. Germline V gene data show CDR1 as DFQATT and CDR2 as SNEGSKA (reference sequence). Deletions cut 4 bases from V and 4 bases from J, with 13 bases between. This CDR3 spans 13 amino acids. The DNA for the CDR3 is TGCAGTGCTAATGACATCCTGGGCACTGAAGCTTTCTTT. Translated, it gives CSANDILGTEAFF.

The chain couples TRBV7-8 to TRBJ2-1; D ambiguous. The CDR3 has 14 amino acids. The V and J ends lost 10 bases and 2 bases respectively, with 15 bases between them. Per germline, CDR1 SGHVS and CDR2 FQNEAQ. The CDR3 region has the DNA TGTGCCACCGATCTCGGCGGACCCTACAATGAGCAGTTCTTC. Amino acids: CATDLGGPYNEQFF.

This chain uses TRBV11-2 with TRBJ1-4; D is unresolved. Trimming stripped 1 base from V and 8 bases from J, with 14 bases between. The CDR3 loop spans 15 amino acids. The germline gives CDR1 SGHAT, CDR2 FQNNGV. CDR3 in DNA: TGTGCCAGCAGCTTAGGGACGGTACGGGCCGAAAAACTGTTTTTT. Translated, it gives CASSLGTVRAEKLFF.

This rearrangement joins TRBV10-2 to TRBJ2-7, with 8 bases matching TRBD2. After removal of 3 bases from V and 9 bases from J, the junction contained 13 bases not matched to a gene. Germline lookup yields CDR1 WSHSY and CDR2 SAAADI. The CDR3 covers 15 residues. CDR3 nucleotide sequence: TGCGCCAGCAGTGAATCGTCTGGGACTAGAGGCCGGCAGTACTTC. This gives the protein CASSESSGTRGRQYF.

This chain links TRBV30 with TRBJ1-6, with D perhaps TRBD1 (5 bases). Trimming stripped 3 bases from V and 7 bases from J, with 13 bases between. Germline V gene sequence: CDR1 GTSNPN, CDR2 SVGIG (reference sequence). There are 14 residues in the CDR3. The CDR3 region has the DNA TGTGCCTGGAGACAAGGGGTTGCCAATTCACCCCTCCACTTT. It codes for CAWRQGVANSPLHF.

This chain links TRBV27 with TRBJ2-3, with no clear D. The germline CDR1 and CDR2 sequences are MNHEY and SMNVEV (reference sequence). The CDR3 has 13 residues. V lost 0 bases and J lost 5, with 6 bases in between. The chain's CDR3 is CASSLSRGDTQYF. The CDR3 nucleotides are TGTGCCAGCAGTTTATCGCGTGGAGATACGCAGTATTTT.

The chain has TRBV12-3 or TRBV12-4 and TRBJ1-4; 10 bases are shared with TRBD1. The CDR3 runs to 13 residues. Trimming at V came to 5 bases and at J to 10 bases, leaving 4 bases not matched to a gene. CDR3 in DNA: TGTGCCAGCAGTCTTCGGACAGGGGGAAAACTGTTTTTT. Its protein product is CASSLRTGGKLFF.